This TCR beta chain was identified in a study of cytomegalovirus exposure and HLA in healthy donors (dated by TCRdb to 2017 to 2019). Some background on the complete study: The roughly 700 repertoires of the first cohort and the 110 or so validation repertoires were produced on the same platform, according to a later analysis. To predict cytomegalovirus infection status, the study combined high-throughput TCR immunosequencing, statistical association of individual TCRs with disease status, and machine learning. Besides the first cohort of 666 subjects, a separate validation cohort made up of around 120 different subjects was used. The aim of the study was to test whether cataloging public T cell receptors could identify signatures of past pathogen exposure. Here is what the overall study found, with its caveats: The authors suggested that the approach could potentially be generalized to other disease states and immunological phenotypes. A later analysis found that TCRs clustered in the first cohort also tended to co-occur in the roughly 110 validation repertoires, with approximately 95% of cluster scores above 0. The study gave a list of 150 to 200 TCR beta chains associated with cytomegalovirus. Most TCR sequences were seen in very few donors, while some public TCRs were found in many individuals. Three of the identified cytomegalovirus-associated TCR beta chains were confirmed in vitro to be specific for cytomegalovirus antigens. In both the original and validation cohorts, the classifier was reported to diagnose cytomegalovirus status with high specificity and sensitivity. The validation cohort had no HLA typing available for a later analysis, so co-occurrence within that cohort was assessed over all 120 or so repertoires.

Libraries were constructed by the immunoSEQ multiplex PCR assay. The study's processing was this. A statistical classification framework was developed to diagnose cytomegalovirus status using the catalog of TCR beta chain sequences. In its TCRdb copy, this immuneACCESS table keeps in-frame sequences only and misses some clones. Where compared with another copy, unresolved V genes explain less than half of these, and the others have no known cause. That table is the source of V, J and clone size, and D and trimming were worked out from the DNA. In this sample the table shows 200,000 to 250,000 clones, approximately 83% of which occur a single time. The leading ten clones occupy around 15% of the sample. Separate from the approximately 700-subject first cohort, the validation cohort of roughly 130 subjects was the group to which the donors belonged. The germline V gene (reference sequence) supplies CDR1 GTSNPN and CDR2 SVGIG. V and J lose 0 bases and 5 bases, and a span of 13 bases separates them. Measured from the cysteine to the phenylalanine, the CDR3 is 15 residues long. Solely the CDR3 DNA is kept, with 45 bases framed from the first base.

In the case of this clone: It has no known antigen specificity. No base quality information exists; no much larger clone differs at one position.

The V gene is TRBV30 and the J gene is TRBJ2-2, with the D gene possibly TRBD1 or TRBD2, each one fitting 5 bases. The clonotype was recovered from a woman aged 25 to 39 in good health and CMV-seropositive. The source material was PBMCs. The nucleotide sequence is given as TGTGCCTGGAGTGTTCGGGACCGAGCAACCGGGGAGCTGTTTTTT. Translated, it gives CAWSVRDRATGELFF.